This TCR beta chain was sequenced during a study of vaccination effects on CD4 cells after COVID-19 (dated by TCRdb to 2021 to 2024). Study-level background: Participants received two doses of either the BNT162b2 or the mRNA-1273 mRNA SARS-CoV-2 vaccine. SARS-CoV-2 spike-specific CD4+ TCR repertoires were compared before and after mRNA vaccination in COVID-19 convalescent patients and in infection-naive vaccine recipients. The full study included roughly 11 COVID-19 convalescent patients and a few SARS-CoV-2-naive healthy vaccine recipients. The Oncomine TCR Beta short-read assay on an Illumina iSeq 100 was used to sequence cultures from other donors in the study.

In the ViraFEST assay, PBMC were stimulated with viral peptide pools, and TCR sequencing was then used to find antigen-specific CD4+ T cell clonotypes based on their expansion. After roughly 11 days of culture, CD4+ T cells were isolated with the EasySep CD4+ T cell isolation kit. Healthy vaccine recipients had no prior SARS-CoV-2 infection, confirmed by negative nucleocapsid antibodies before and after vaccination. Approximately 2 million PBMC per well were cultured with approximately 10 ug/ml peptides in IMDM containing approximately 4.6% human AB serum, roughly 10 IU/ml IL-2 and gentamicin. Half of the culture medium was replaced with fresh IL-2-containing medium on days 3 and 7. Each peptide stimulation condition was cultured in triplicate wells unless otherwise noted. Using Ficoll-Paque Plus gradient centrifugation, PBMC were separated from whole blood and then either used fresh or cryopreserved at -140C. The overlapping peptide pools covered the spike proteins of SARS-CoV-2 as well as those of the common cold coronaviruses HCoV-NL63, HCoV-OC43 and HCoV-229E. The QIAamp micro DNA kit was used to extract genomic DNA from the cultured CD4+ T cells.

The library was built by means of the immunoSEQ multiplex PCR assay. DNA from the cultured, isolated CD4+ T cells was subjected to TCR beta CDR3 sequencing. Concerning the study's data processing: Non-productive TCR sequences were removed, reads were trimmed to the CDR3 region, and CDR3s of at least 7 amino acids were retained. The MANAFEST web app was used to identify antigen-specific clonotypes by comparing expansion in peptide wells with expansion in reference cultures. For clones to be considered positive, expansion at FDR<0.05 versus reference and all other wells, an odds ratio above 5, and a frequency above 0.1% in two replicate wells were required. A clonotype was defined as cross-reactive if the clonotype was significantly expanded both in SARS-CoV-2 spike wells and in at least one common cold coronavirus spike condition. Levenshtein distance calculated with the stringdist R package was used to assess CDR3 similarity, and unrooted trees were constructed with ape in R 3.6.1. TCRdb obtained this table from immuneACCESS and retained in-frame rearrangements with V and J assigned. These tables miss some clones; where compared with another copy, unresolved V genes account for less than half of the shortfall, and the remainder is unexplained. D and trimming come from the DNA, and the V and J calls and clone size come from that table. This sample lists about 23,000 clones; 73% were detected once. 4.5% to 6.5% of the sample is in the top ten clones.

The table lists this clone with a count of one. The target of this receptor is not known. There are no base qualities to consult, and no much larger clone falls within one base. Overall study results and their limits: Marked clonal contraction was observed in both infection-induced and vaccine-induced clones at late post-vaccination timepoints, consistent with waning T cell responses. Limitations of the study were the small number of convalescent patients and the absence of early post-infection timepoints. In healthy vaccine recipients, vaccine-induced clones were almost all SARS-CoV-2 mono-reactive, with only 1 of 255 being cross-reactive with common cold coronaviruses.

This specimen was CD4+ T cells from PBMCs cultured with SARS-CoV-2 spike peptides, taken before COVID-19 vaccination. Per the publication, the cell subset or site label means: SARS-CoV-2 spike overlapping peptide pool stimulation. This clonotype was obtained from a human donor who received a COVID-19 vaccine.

The nucleotides read TGTGCCAGCTCACCCCCCGGACAGCTACCTTTCTCTGGAAACACCATATATTTT. The encoded protein is CASSPPGQLPFSGNTIYF. The rearranged segments are TRBV18 and TRBJ1-3; a weak D assignment points to TRBD1 (6 bases agree). At the junction V is shortened by 3 bases and J by 0 bases, with 18 bases in between. The CDR3 runs 18 residues from the cysteine to the phenylalanine. Of the read, only the CDR3 DNA is kept; its 54 bases are in frame from base 1. CDR1 and CDR2, looked up from the germline V gene, are KGHSH and LQKENI.